The source of this TCR beta chain is a study of Tregs in tolerant kidney transplant recipients (dated by TCRdb to about 2019). For context, the study as a whole: The transplants used related donors with nonmyeloablative bone marrow transplantation, and mixed chimerism in the human trials was transient. Before combined kidney and bone marrow transplantation, this study identified donor-specific regulatory T cells using TCRbeta sequencing and then followed those same cells after transplant. Summary of the overall study and its limitations: The most biologically relevant and donor-specific TCRbeta repertoire appeared to be identified by expanding Tregs with activated donor B cells. Donor-specific Treg expansion was found to exceed global Treg expansion in tolerant patients, suggesting antigen-driven rather than nonspecific expansion. For some patients, the PCR primers changed as time went on, which meant samples from those patients could not be compared with one another at the nucleotide level. Because only a small number of patients were included, the study had limitations, and the results will need to be validated in larger populations as well as under other immunosuppression protocols. Biological reproducibility was not directly addressed, though technical replication error appeared minimal.

This clone counts as medium-sized (0.01 to 0.1%) based on its frequency; no count is recorded. The clone's antigen remains unknown. The read finishes 3 residues shy of the CDR3 end, and the germline J gene is used to complete it. The time point label of this sample denotes: blood sample drawn before combined kidney and bone marrow transplant. For bulk CFSE mixed lymphocyte reactions, CFSE-labeled recipient PBMCs were cocultured for roughly six days with irradiated donor PBMCs, after which the cells were stained for CD3/CD4/CD8 and FACS-sorted. 4 combined kidney and bone marrow transplant recipients from the ITN036ST trial were included as patients, and samples were available only from these trial subjects. Healthy control blood was processed to PBMCs by Ficoll density gradient and cryopreserved, and patient PBMCs were collected before and after transplant. After removal of 0 bases from V and 2 bases from J, the junction retains 2 bases not matched to a gene. The CDR3 contains 14 residues, cysteine and phenylalanine counted. Shown are 33 bases from within the CDR3, in frame from base 1. CDR1 is given as SQVTM and CDR2 as ANQGSEA, both from the germline V gene.

For TCRbeta CDR3 sequencing, genomic DNA from the sorted cells was extracted using the QIAGEN DNeasy Blood and Tissue Kit. Through immunoSEQ, high-throughput TCRbeta CDR3 sequencing was done commercially, including PCR amplification with internal controls and bias correction. Under the source paper's analysis protocol: A unique productive TCRbeta sequence was defined by the CDR3 nucleotide sequence when primers matched, and otherwise by the CDR3 amino acid sequence together with the Vbeta and Jbeta genes. Donor-reactive sequences were defined as at least 5-fold expanded in CFSE-low cells versus unstimulated cells, with frequency of at least 0.01% in CFSE-low cells. Repertoire divergence was quantified by Jensen-Shannon divergence calculated from the top 100 TCRbeta sequences ranked by frequency. When a sample had multiple sequencing runs, each run was corrected for sorting error separately and the runs were then pooled. Drawn from immuneACCESS, this table holds only the in-frame rearrangements with V and J called that TCRdb kept. Clones are partly lost; checked studies trace under half to an unresolved V gene and leave the rest unexplained. The D gene and trimming were derived from the DNA, and the V and J assignments and clone size from that table. Per the sample table, the count is about 1,500 clones. Under 20% of the sample is held by the ten biggest clonotypes.

The rearrangement joined TRBV29-1 to TRBJ1-2; TRBD1 matches 8 bases in the middle. Material: CD4+ T cells from blood cultured with allogeneic cells, obtained before the transplant. The source of this sequence is a human patient who received a combined kidney and bone marrow transplant. The CDR3 DNA, read in part, is TGCAGCGTTGAAGAGGGACAGGCAAACTATGGC. Translated, it gives CSVEEGQANYG. Given in full, the CDR3 is CSVEEGQANYGYTF. This CDR3, with the reference TRBV29-1 and TRBJ1-2 proteins standing in past its ends, gives the full variable domain SAVISQKPSRDICQRGTSLTIQCQVDSQVTMMFWYRQQPGQSLTLIATANQGSEATYESGFVIDKFPISRPNLTFSTLTVSNMSPEDSSIYLCSVEEGQANYGYTFGSGTRLTVV.